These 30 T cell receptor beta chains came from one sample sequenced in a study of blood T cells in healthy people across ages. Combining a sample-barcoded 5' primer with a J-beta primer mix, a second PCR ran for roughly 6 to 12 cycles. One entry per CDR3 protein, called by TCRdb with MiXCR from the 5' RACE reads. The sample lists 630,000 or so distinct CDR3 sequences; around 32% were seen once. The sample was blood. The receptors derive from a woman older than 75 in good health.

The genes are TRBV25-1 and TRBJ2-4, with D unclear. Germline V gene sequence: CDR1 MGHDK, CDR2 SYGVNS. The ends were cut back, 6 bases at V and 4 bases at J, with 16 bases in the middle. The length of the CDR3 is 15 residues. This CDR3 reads CASSVVPAPKNIQYF. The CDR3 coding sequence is TGTGCCAGCAGCGTAGTCCCAGCACCTAAAAACATTCAGTACTTC.

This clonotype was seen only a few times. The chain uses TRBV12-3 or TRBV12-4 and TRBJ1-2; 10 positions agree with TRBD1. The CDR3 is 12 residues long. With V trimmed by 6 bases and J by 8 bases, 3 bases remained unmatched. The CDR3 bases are TGTGCCAGCAGGCCGACAGGGGGCGGCTACACCTTC. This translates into CASRPTGGGYTF.

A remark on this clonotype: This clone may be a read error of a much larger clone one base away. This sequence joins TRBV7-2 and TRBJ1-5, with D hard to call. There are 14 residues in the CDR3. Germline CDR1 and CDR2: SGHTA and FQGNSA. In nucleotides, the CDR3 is TGTGCCAGCAGCGCAGATTCGGGGTACCAGCCCCCGCATTTT. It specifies CASSADSGYQPPHF.

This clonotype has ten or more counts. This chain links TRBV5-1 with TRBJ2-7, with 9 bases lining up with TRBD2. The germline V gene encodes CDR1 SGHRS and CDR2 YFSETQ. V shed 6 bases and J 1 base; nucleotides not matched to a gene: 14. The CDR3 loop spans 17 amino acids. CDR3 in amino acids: CASTPLGLAGTSYEQYF. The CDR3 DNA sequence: TGCGCCAGCACCCCTCTGGGGCTAGCGGGGACGTCCTACGAGCAGTACTTC.

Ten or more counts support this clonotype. The CDR3 region is CSARTSGSTDTQYF. The CDR3 DNA reads TGCAGTGCTAGAACTAGCGGCAGCACAGATACGCAGTATTTT. The V gene is TRBV20-1, the J gene TRBJ2-3, with TRBD2 matching over 8 bases. Germline V lookup: CDR1 DFQATT, CDR2 SNEGSKA (reference sequence). This CDR3 is 14 amino acids long. With V trimmed by 2 bases and J by 0 bases, 1 base remained unmatched.

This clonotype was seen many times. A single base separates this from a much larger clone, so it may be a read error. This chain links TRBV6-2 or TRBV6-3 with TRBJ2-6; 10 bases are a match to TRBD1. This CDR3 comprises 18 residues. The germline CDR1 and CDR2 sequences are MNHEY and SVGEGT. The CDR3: CASGRSGTGVPGANVRTF. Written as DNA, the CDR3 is TGTGCCAGCGGACGGTCCGGGACAGGGGTTCCTGGGGCCAACGTCCGGACTTTC.

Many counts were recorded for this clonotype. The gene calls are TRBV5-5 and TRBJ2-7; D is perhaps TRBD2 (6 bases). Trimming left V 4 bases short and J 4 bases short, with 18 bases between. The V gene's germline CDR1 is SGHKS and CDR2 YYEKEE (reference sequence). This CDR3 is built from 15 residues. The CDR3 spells CASSEMRGRGYEQYF. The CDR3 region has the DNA TGTGCCAGCAGCGAGATGCGGGGACGTGGGTACGAGCAGTACTTC.

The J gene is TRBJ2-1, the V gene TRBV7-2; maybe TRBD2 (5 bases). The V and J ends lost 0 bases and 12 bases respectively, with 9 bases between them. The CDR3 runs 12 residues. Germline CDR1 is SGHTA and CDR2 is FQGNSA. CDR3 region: CASSLALGRQFF. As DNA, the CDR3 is TGTGCCAGCAGCTTAGCCCTGGGGAGGCAGTTCTTC.

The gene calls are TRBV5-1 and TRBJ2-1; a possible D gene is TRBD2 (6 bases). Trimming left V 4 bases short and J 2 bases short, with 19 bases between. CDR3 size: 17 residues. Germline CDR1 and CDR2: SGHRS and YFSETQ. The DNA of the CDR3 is TGCGCCAGCAGCCGATCTGGCGCTAGCGTAGCCTACAATGAGCAGTTCTTC. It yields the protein CASSRSGASVAYNEQFF.

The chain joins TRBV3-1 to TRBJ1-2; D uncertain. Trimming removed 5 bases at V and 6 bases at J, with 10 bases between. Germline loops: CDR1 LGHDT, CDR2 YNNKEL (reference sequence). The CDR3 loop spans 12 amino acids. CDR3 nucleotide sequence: TGTGCCAGCAGCAGCCAGGCAGATGGCTACACCTTC. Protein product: CASSSQADGYTF.

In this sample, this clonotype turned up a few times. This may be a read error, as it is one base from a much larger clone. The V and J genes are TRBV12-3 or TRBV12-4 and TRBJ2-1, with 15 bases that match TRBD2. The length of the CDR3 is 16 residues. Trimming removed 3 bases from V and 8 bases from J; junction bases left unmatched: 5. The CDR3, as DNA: TGTGCCAGCAGTTTGTCGGGACTAGCGGGGGGCGATGAGCAGTTCTTC. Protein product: CASSLSGLAGGDEQFF.

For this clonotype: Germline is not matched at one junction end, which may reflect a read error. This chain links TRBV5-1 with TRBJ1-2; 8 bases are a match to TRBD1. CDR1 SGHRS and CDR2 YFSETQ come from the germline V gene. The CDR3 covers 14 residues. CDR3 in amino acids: CAGSSYQDREGYTF. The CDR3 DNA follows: TGCGCCGGCAGCTCTTATCAGGACAGGGAAGGCTACACCTTC.

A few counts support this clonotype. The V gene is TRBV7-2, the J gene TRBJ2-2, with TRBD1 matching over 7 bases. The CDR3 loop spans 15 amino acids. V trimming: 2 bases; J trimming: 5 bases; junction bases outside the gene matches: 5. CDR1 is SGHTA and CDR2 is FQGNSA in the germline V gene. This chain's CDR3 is CASSLNRGPTGELFF. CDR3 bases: TGTGCCAGCAGCTTAAACAGGGGCCCAACCGGGGAGCTGTTTTTT.

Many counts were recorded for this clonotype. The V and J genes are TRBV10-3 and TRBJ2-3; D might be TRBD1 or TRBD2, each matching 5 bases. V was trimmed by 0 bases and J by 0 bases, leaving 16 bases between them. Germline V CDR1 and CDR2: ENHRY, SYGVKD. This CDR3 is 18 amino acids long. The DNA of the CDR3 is TGTGCCATCAGTGAGTCGAGTCGGGGCGCACCTAGCACAGATACGCAGTATTTT. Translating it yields CAISESSRGAPSTDTQYF.

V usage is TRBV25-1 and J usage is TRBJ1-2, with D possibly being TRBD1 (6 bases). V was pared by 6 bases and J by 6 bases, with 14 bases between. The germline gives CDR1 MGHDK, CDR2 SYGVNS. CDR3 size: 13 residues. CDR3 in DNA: TGTGCCAGCAGGGGGACAACAGGCGATGGCTACACCTTC. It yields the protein CASRGTTGDGYTF.

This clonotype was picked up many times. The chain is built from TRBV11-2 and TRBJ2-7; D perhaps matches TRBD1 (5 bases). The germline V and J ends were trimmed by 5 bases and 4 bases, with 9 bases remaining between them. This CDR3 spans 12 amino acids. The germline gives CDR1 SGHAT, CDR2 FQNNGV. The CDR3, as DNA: TGTGCCAGCAGCGCGACAGATTACGAGCAGTACTTC. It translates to CASSATDYEQYF.

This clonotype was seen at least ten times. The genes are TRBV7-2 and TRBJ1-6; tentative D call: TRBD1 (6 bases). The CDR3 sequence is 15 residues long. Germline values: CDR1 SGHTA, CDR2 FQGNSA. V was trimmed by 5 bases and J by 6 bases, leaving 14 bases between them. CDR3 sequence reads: CASSRDIGGNSPLHF. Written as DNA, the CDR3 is TGTGCCAGCAGCCGGGACATTGGCGGTAATTCACCCCTCCACTTT.

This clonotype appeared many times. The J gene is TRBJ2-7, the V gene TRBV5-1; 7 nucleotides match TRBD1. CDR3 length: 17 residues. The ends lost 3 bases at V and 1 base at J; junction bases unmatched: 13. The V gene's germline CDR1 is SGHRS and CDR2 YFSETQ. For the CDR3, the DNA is TGCGCCAGCAGCTCCCTCGGACAGGCGAAGAGGTCCTACGAGCAGTACTTC. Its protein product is CASSSLGQAKRSYEQYF.

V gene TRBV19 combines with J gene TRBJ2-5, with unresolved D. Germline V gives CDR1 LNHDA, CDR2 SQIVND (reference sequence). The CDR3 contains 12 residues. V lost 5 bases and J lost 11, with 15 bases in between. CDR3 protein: CASSDGPLGQYF. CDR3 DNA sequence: TGTGCCAGTAGTGATGGGCCCCTGGGGCAGTACTTC.

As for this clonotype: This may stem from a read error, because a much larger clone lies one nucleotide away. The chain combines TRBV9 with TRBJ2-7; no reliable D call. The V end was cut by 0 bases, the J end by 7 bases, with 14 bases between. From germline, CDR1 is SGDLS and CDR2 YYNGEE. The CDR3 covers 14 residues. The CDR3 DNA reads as TGTGCCAGCAGCGTAGGAGACTTGAGCAATGAGCAGTACTTC. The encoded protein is CASSVGDLSNEQYF.

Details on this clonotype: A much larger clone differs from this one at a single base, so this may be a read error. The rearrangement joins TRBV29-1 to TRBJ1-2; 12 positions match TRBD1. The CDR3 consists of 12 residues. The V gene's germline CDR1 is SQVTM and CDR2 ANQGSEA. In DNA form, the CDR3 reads TGCGGCGAACCCGGGACAGGGGGCAAGCACACCTTC. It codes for CGEPGTGGKHTF.

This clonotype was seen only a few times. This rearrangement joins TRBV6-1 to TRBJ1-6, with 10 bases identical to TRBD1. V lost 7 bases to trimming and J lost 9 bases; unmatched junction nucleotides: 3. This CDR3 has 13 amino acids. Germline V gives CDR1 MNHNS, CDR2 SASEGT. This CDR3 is CASMGTGASPLHF. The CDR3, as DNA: TGTGCCAGCATGGGGACAGGGGCTTCACCCCTCCACTTT.

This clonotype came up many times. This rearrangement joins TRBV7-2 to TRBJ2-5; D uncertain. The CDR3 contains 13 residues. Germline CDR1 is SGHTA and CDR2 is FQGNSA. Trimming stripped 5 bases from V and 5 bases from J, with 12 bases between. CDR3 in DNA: TGTGCCAGCAGCATGCTCCTGTCGGAGACCCAGTACTTC. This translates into CASSMLLSETQYF.

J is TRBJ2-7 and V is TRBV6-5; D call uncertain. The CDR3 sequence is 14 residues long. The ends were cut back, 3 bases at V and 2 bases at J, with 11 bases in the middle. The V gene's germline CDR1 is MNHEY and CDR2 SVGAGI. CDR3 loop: CASSYQATTYEQYF. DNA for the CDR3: TGTGCCAGCAGTTATCAGGCAACTACCTACGAGCAGTACTTC.

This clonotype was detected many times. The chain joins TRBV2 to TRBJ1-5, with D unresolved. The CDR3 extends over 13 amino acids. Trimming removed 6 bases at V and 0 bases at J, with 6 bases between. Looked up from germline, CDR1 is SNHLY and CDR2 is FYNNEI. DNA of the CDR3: TGTGCCAGCAGGGTCGGTAGCAATCAGCCCCAGCATTTT. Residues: CASRVGSNQPQHF.

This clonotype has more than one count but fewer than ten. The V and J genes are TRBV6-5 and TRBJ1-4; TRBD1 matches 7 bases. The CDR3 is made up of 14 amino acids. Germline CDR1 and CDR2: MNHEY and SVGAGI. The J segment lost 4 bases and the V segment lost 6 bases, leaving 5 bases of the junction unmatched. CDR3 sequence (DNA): TGTGCCAGCAGCCGGGACAGACTTAATGAAAAACTGTTTTTT. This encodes CASSRDRLNEKLFF.

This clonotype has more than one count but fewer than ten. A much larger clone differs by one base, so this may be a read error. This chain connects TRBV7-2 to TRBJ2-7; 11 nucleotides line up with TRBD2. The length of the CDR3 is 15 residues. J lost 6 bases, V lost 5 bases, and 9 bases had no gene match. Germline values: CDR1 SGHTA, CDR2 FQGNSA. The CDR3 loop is CASSLAGTSGGEQYF. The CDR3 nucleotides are TGTGCCAGCAGCCTCGCCGGGACTAGCGGAGGCGAGCAGTACTTC.

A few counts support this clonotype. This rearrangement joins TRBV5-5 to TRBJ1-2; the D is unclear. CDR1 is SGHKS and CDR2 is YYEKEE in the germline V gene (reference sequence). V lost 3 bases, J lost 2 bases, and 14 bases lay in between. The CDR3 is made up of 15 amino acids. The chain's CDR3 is CASSCMGSTNYGYTF. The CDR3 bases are TGTGCCAGCAGCTGCATGGGGTCCACAAACTATGGCTACACCTTC.

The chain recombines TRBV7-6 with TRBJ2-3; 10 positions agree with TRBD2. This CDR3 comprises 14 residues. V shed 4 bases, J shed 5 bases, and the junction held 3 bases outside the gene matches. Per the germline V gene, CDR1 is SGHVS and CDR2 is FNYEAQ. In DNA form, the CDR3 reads TGTGCCAGCAGCTCCGTAGCGGGGGGAGATACGCAGTATTTT. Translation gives CASSSVAGGDTQYF. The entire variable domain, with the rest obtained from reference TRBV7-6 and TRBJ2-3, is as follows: GAGVSQSPRYKVTKRGQDVALRCDPISGHVSLYWYRQALGQGPEFLTYFNYEAQQDKSGLPNDRFSAERPEGSISTLTIQRTEQRDSAMYRCASSSVAGGDTQYFGPGTRLTVL.

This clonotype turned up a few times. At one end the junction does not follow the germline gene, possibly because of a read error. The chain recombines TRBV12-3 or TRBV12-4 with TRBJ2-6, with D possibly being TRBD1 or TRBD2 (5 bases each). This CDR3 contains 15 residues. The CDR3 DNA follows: TGTGCCAGCAGTCTCGGACTGGCTGGGGCCAACGTCCCGACTTTC. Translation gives CASSLGLAGANVPTF.